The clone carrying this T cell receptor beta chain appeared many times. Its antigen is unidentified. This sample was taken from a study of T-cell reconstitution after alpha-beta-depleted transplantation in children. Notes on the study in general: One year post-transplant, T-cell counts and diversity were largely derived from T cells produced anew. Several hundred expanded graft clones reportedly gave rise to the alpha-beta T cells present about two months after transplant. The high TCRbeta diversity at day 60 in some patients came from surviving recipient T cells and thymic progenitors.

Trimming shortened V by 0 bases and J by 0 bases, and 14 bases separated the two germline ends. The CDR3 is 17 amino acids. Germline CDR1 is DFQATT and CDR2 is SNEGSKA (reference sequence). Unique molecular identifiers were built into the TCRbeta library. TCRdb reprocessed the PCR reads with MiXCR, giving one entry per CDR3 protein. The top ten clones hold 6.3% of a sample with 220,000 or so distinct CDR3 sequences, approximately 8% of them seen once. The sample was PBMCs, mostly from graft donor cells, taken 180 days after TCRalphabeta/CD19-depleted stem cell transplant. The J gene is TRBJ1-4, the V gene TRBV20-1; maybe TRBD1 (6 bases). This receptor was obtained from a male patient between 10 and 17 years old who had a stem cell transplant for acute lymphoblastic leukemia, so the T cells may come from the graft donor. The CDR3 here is CSARDPSTGATNEKLFF. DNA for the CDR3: TGCAGTGCTAGAGATCCCTCGACAGGCGCAACTAATGAAAAACTGTTTTTT.